The clone carrying this T cell receptor beta chain showed up just a few times. What it binds is unknown. Germline V gene sequence: CDR1 PRHDT, CDR2 FYEKMQ (reference sequence). The CDR3 contains 17 residues. The V and J ends lost 5 bases and 1 base respectively, with 17 bases between them. The data originate from a study of beta chain features in type 1 diabetes. TCRB transcripts that were expressed got sequenced, as all of the isolated RNA had been reverse transcribed. Clones were read by immunoSEQ multiplex PCR, and TCRdb kept only the in-frame ones, dropping some. The table has 400,000 to 550,000 clones, about 10% seen once. Study-level results: For patients, the naive, central memory and Treg TCRB repertoires appeared more alike than for healthy donors.

Sequenced: naive CD4+ T cells from blood. The receptor was derived from a young woman in good health. The chain joins TRBV13 to TRBJ2-2, with a weak D call TRBD1 (6 bases). The CDR3 here is CASSVSIGGVNTGELFF. CDR3 DNA sequence: TGTGCCAGCAGCGTGTCGATTGGGGGCGTGAACACCGGGGAGCTGTTTTTT.